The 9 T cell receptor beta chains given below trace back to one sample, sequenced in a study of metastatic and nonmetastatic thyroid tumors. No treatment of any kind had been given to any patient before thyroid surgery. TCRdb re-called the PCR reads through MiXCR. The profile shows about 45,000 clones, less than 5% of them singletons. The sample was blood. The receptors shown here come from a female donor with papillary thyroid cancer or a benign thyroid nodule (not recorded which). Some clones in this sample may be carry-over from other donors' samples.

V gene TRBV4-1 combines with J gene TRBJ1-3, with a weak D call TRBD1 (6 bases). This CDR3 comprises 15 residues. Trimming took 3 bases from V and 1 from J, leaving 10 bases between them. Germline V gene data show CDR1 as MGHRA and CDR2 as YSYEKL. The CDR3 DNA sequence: TGCGCCAGCAGCCATGGGGGCATGTCTGGAAACACCATATATTTT. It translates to CASSHGGMSGNTIYF.

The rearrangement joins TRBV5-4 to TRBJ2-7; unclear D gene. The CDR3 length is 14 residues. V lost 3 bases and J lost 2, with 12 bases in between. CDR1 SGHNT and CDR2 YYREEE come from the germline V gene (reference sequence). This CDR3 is CASSSLRNPYEQYF. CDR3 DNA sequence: TGTGCCAGCAGCTCGTTGAGAAACCCCTACGAGCAGTACTTC.

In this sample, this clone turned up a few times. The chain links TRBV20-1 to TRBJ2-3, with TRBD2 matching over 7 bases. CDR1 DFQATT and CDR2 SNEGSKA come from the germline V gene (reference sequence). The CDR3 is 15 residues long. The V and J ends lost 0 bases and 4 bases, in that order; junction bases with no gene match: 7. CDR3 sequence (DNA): TGCAGTGCTAGAGATAGGCGGGAGCCCGCAGATACGCAGTATTTT. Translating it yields CSARDRREPADTQYF.

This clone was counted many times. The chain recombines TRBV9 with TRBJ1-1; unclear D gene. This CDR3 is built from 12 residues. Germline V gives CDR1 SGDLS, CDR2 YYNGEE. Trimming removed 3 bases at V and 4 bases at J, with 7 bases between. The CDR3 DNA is TGTGCCAGCAGCGCGGACCCCACTGAAGCTTTCTTT. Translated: CASSADPTEAFF. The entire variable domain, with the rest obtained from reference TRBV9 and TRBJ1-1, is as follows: DSGVTQTPKHLITATGQRVTLRCSPRSGDLSVYWYQQSLDQGLQFLIQYYNGEERAKGNILERFSAQQFPDLHSELNLSSLELGDSALYFCASSADPTEAFFGQGTRLTVV.

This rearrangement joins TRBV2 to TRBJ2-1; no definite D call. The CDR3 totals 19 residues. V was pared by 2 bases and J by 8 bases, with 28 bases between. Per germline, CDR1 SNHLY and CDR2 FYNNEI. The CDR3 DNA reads TGTGCCAGCAGTGAATCCCCTCCCTGGGCAGCCCCCAATTTTGATGAGCAGTTCTTC. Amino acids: CASSESPPWAAPNFDEQFF.

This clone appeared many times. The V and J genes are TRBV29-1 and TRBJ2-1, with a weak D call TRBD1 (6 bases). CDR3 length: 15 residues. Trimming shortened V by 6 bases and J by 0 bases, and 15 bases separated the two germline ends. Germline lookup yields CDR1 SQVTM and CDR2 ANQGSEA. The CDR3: CSVAGTPSSYNEQFF. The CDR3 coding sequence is TGCAGCGTAGCCGGGACACCGAGCTCCTACAATGAGCAGTTCTTC.

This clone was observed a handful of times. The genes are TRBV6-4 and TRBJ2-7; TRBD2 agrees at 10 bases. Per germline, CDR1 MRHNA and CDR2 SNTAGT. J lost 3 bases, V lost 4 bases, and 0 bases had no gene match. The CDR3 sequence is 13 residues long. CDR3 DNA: TGTGCCAGCAGTGCTAGCGGGAGCTACGAGCAGTACTTC. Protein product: CASSASGSYEQYF.

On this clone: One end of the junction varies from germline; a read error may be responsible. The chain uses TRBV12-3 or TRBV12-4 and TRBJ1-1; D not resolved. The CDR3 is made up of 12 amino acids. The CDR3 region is CASCLGFKKSCF. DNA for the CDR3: TGTGCCAGCTGTTTAGGTTTCAAGAAATCTTGCTTT.

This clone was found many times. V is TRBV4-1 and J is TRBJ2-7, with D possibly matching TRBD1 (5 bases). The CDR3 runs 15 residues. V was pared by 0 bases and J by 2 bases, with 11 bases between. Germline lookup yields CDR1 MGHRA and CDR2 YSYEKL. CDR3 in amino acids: CASSQEAAGTYEQYF. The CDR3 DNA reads TGCGCCAGCAGCCAAGAGGCGGCAGGGACCTACGAGCAGTACTTC.